The rows below give T cell receptor beta chains drawn from one sample of a study of response to subunit inactivated influenza vaccine. MiXCR was run by TCRdb on the RT-PCR reads, yielding one entry per CDR3 protein. This table has 500,000 to 600,000 distinct CDR3 sequences, approximately 13% appearing once. The sample in question was PBMCs from blood, obtained roughly 6 weeks after vaccination. The source is a man aged 45-60 years who received an inactivated influenza vaccine. CDR3s include the opening cysteine and the closing phenylalanine or tryptophan. The order of the fields is J gene, clone size, D gene, V gene, CDR3 protein, CDR3 DNA. D genes are given only for firm matches. Rows may omit the clone size; those that give it use once, few, many or a size class.

j_call: TRBJ2-1; clone_size: .; d_call: TRBD1; v_call: TRBV7-6; cdr3_aa: CASSSTGGSGNEQFF; cdr3_nt: TGTGCCAGCAGCAGCACAGGGGGCTCCGGCAATGAGCAGTTCTTC
j_call: TRBJ2-3; clone_size: few; d_call: .; v_call: TRBV5-1; cdr3_aa: CASSPDAAGPTDTQYF; cdr3_nt: TGCGCCAGCAGCCCAGACGCCGCGGGTCCCACAGATACGCAGTATTTT
j_call: TRBJ2-5; clone_size: .; d_call: .; v_call: TRBV5-1; cdr3_aa: CASSPRPSRGETQYF; cdr3_nt: TGCGCCAGCAGCCCGCGACCTTCCCGCGGAGAGACCCAGTACTTC
j_call: TRBJ2-7; clone_size: many; d_call: TRBD1; v_call: TRBV6-1; cdr3_aa: CASRRTGNTYEQYF; cdr3_nt: TGTGCCAGCAGAAGGACAGGCAATACCTACGAGCAGTACTTC
j_call: TRBJ1-6; clone_size: .; d_call: TRBD1; v_call: TRBV6-2/TRBV6-3; cdr3_aa: CASSPLTGVRSPLHF; cdr3_nt: TGTGCCAGCAGCCCGCTAACAGGGGTAAGGTCACCCCTCCACTTT
j_call: TRBJ2-7; clone_size: few; d_call: TRBD2; v_call: TRBV7-2; cdr3_aa: CASSTLAGPYEQYF; cdr3_nt: TGTGCCAGCAGCACTTTAGCGGGACCCTACGAGCAGTACTTC
j_call: TRBJ2-7; clone_size: few; d_call: .; v_call: TRBV11-2; cdr3_aa: CASTSQGGRYEQYF; cdr3_nt: TGTGCCAGCACCTCACAGGGAGGTAGATACGAGCAGTACTTC
j_call: TRBJ1-2; clone_size: few; d_call: .; v_call: TRBV25-1; cdr3_aa: CASSEWVGGGVDGYTF; cdr3_nt: TGTGCCAGCAGTGAATGGGTAGGGGGAGGAGTGGATGGCTACACCTTC
j_call: TRBJ2-1; clone_size: .; d_call: TRBD1; v_call: TRBV6-5; cdr3_aa: CASSYTGQANEQFF; cdr3_nt: TGTGCCAGCAGTTACACGGGACAGGCCAATGAGCAGTTCTTC
j_call: TRBJ2-1; clone_size: .; d_call: .; v_call: TRBV27; cdr3_aa: CASSLADFPYNEQFF; cdr3_nt: TGTGCCAGCAGTCTAGCCGACTTCCCCTACAATGAGCAGTTCTTC
j_call: TRBJ2-1; clone_size: .; d_call: TRBD2; v_call: TRBV7-6; cdr3_aa: CASSSSPGTSVYNEQFF; cdr3_nt: TGTGCCAGCAGCTCCTCTCCCGGGACTAGCGTTTACAATGAGCAGTTCTTC
j_call: TRBJ1-1; clone_size: .; d_call: TRBD1; v_call: TRBV4-2; cdr3_aa: CASSRFLTGTGTPEAFF; cdr3_nt: TGTGCCAGCAGCCGCTTCCTAACCGGGACAGGAACTCCTGAAGCTTTCTTT
j_call: TRBJ1-4; clone_size: .; d_call: .; v_call: TRBV4-1; cdr3_aa: CASSSRGVTNEKLFF; cdr3_nt: TGCGCCAGCAGCTCTCGGGGTGTAACTAATGAAAAACTGTTTTTT
j_call: TRBJ2-5; clone_size: .; d_call: .; v_call: TRBV7-8; cdr3_aa: CASSFGGRGPAQYF; cdr3_nt: TGTGCCAGCAGCTTTGGGGGGCGCGGGCCGGCCCAGTACTTC
j_call: TRBJ1-5; clone_size: many; d_call: TRBD1; v_call: TRBV20-1; cdr3_aa: CSASHIDRAQPQHF; cdr3_nt: TGCAGTGCTAGTCACATCGACAGGGCCCAGCCCCAGCATTTT
j_call: TRBJ2-1; clone_size: .; d_call: TRBD1; v_call: TRBV20-1; cdr3_aa: CSARKTGIYNEQFF; cdr3_nt: TGCAGTGCTCGCAAGACAGGGATCTACAATGAGCAGTTCTTC
j_call: TRBJ2-5; clone_size: few; d_call: .; v_call: TRBV12-3/TRBV12-4; cdr3_aa: CASSFREPETQYF; cdr3_nt: TGTGCCAGCAGTTTCAGGGAGCCGGAGACCCAGTACTTC
j_call: TRBJ2-7; clone_size: .; d_call: TRBD1; v_call: TRBV6-6; cdr3_aa: CASNNRGRSEQYF; cdr3_nt: TGTGCCAGCAATAACAGGGGGCGAAGCGAGCAGTACTTC
j_call: TRBJ2-7; clone_size: few; d_call: TRBD2; v_call: TRBV10-3; cdr3_aa: CATARGTSGGSTEQYF; cdr3_nt: TGTGCCACAGCCCGGGGGACTAGCGGGGGTAGCACCGAGCAGTACTTC
j_call: TRBJ2-2; clone_size: .; d_call: .; v_call: TRBV3-1; cdr3_aa: CASSPLYGNTGELFF; cdr3_nt: TGTGCCAGCAGCCCTCTCTATGGAAACACCGGGGAGCTGTTTTTT
j_call: TRBJ2-2; clone_size: .; d_call: .; v_call: TRBV7-2; cdr3_aa: CASSLDQLSNTGELFF; cdr3_nt: TGTGCCAGCAGCTTAGATCAGCTATCGAACACCGGGGAGCTGTTTTTT
j_call: TRBJ2-1; clone_size: few; d_call: .; v_call: TRBV20-1; cdr3_aa: CSAVHSYNEQFF; cdr3_nt: TGCAGTGCTGTGCACTCCTACAATGAGCAGTTCTTC
j_call: TRBJ2-1; clone_size: few; d_call: TRBD1; v_call: TRBV19; cdr3_aa: CASSTWTGGNNEQFF; cdr3_nt: TGTGCCAGTAGTACCTGGACAGGGGGGAACAATGAGCAGTTCTTC
j_call: TRBJ2-7; clone_size: few; d_call: .; v_call: TRBV5-1; cdr3_aa: CASSSGPLSYEQYF; cdr3_nt: TGCGCCAGCAGCTCCGGACCCCTCTCCTACGAGCAGTACTTC
j_call: TRBJ2-1; clone_size: many; d_call: TRBD2; v_call: TRBV10-3; cdr3_aa: CAISEPSGSYEQFF; cdr3_nt: TGTGCCATCAGTGAGCCTAGCGGGAGCTATGAGCAGTTCTTC
j_call: TRBJ2-2; clone_size: .; d_call: .; v_call: TRBV4-1; cdr3_aa: CASSQLGGQVGELFF; cdr3_nt: TGCGCCAGCAGCCAATTGGGGGGGCAGGTCGGGGAGCTGTTTTTT
j_call: TRBJ2-1; clone_size: .; d_call: TRBD2; v_call: TRBV12-3/TRBV12-4; cdr3_aa: CAFCQTSGGFYSYNEQFF; cdr3_nt: TGTGCCTTCTGCCAGACTAGCGGGGGGTTTTATTCCTACAATGAGCAGTTCTTC
j_call: TRBJ1-2; clone_size: .; d_call: .; v_call: TRBV12-3/TRBV12-4; cdr3_aa: CASSHYSANYGYTF; cdr3_nt: TGTGCCAGCAGTCATTACAGTGCTAACTATGGCTACACCTTC
j_call: TRBJ2-2; clone_size: .; d_call: .; v_call: TRBV10-3; cdr3_aa: CAIKAVTGELFF; cdr3_nt: TGTGCCATCAAGGCAGTCACCGGGGAGCTGTTTTTT
j_call: TRBJ2-7; clone_size: many; d_call: .; v_call: TRBV5-1; cdr3_aa: CASSDLAVSYEQYF; cdr3_nt: TGCGCCAGCAGCGACCTAGCAGTCTCATACGAGCAGTACTTC
j_call: TRBJ1-2; clone_size: .; d_call: .; v_call: TRBV12-3/TRBV12-4; cdr3_aa: CASSFPGSGYYGYTF; cdr3_nt: TGTGCCAGCAGTTTCCCAGGCTCCGGATACTATGGCTACACCTTC
j_call: TRBJ2-7; clone_size: .; d_call: TRBD2; v_call: TRBV7-3; cdr3_aa: CASSLNGRANEQYF; cdr3_nt: TGTGCCAGCAGCTTAAACGGGAGGGCGAACGAGCAGTACTTC
j_call: TRBJ2-1; clone_size: .; d_call: .; v_call: TRBV15; cdr3_aa: CATSRDVPFEQFF; cdr3_nt: TGTGCCACCAGCAGAGATGTGCCTTTTGAGCAGTTCTTC
j_call: TRBJ2-3; clone_size: .; d_call: .; v_call: TRBV7-2; cdr3_aa: CASSNVPEDSTDTQYF; cdr3_nt: TGTGCCAGCAGCAATGTCCCAGAGGACAGCACAGATACGCAGTATTTT
j_call: TRBJ2-1; clone_size: .; d_call: TRBD2; v_call: TRBV2; cdr3_aa: CASSKASGGVSEQFF; cdr3_nt: TGTGCCAGCAGCAAGGCTAGCGGGGGGGTTAGTGAGCAGTTCTTC
j_call: TRBJ1-1; clone_size: few; d_call: .; v_call: TRBV12-3/TRBV12-4; cdr3_aa: CASSRWGMEAEAFF; cdr3_nt: TGTGCCAGCAGTCGATGGGGCATGGAGGCTGAAGCTTTCTTT
j_call: TRBJ2-3; clone_size: few; d_call: TRBD2; v_call: TRBV5-1; cdr3_aa: CASSLTGTSGTDTQYF; cdr3_nt: TGCGCCAGCAGCCTTACCGGGACTAGCGGCACAGATACGCAGTATTTT
j_call: TRBJ2-1; clone_size: many; d_call: TRBD1; v_call: TRBV29-1; cdr3_aa: CSVARGQGEQFF; cdr3_nt: TGCAGCGTTGCCAGGGGGCAAGGTGAGCAGTTCTTC
j_call: TRBJ1-1; clone_size: many; d_call: TRBD1; v_call: TRBV12-3/TRBV12-4; cdr3_aa: CASRFGTGAKNTEAFF; cdr3_nt: TGTGCCAGCCGTTTTGGGACAGGGGCTAAGAACACTGAAGCTTTCTTT
j_call: TRBJ2-3; clone_size: many; d_call: TRBD2; v_call: TRBV15; cdr3_aa: CATSREVLAGSSTDTQYF; cdr3_nt: TGTGCCACCAGCAGAGAGGTCTTAGCGGGCTCCTCCACAGATACGCAGTATTTT
j_call: TRBJ2-1; clone_size: many; d_call: TRBD2; v_call: TRBV7-2; cdr3_aa: CASSPFAGAEQFF; cdr3_nt: TGTGCCAGCAGCCCCTTCGCGGGAGCCGAGCAGTTCTTC
j_call: TRBJ1-6; clone_size: .; d_call: .; v_call: TRBV20-1; cdr3_aa: CSARQTDREVGSSYNSPLHF; cdr3_nt: TGCAGTGCTAGACAAACCGACAGAGAGGTTGGAAGCTCCTATAATTCACCCCTCCACTTT
j_call: TRBJ1-5; clone_size: many; d_call: .; v_call: TRBV29-1; cdr3_aa: CSVGGGDQPQHF; cdr3_nt: TGCAGCGTTGGTGGGGGGGATCAGCCCCAGCATTTT
j_call: TRBJ2-7; clone_size: few; d_call: TRBD2; v_call: TRBV5-1; cdr3_aa: CASSLDGLAEPILREQYF; cdr3_nt: TGCGCCAGCAGCTTGGACGGACTAGCGGAACCTATTCTCAGGGAGCAGTACTTC
j_call: TRBJ2-1; clone_size: few; d_call: .; v_call: TRBV3-1; cdr3_aa: CASSQENPTTIYNEQFF; cdr3_nt: TGTGCCAGCAGCCAAGAGAATCCCACTACCATCTACAATGAGCAGTTCTTC
j_call: TRBJ2-4; clone_size: .; d_call: .; v_call: TRBV7-2; cdr3_aa: CASSSNTLLGTKNIQYF; cdr3_nt: TGTGCCAGCAGCTCGAACACCCTCCTGGGGACCAAAAACATTCAGTACTTC
j_call: TRBJ1-5; clone_size: few; d_call: .; v_call: TRBV10-3; cdr3_aa: CAISDVGWDNNQPQHF; cdr3_nt: TGTGCCATCAGTGACGTAGGATGGGACAACAATCAGCCCCAGCATTTT
j_call: TRBJ2-7; clone_size: many; d_call: TRBD1; v_call: TRBV5-1; cdr3_aa: CASTTGQANYEQYF; cdr3_nt: TGCGCCAGCACAACGGGACAGGCTAACTACGAGCAGTACTTC
j_call: TRBJ2-7; clone_size: few; d_call: .; v_call: TRBV7-9; cdr3_aa: CASSLEGYEFF; cdr3_nt: TGTGCCAGCAGTTTAGAGGGGTATGAATTCTTC
j_call: TRBJ2-3; clone_size: few; d_call: .; v_call: TRBV20-1; cdr3_aa: CSATPNTDTQYF; cdr3_nt: TGCAGTGCTACTCCTAACACAGATACGCAGTATTTT
j_call: TRBJ2-5; clone_size: few; d_call: .; v_call: TRBV4-3; cdr3_aa: CASSQEAGNAETQYF; cdr3_nt: TGCGCCAGCAGCCAAGAGGCAGGGAATGCGGAGACCCAGTACTTC
j_call: TRBJ2-1; clone_size: few; d_call: .; v_call: TRBV5-4; cdr3_aa: CASSLPQGNEQFF; cdr3_nt: TGTGCCAGCAGCCTCCCACAGGGAAATGAGCAGTTCTTC
j_call: TRBJ2-2; clone_size: many; d_call: .; v_call: TRBV20-1; cdr3_aa: CSARDGRSTGELFF; cdr3_nt: TGCAGTGCTAGAGACGGGAGAAGCACCGGGGAGCTGTTTTTT